This T cell receptor (beta chain) was captured by sequencing in a study of T cells in Graves' hyperthyroidism and ophthalmopathy. Study details: The initial diagnosis was the point when peripheral blood was collected, ahead of any treatment. Study-wide findings and caveats: Most thyroid clonotypes with frequency above 0.001 were detected in blood.

Germline-derived CDR1 and CDR2 are MNHNS and SASEGT. The CDR3 extends over 15 amino acids. V lost 6 bases and J lost 0, with 14 bases in between. On this clonotype itself: Its target is unknown.

The source material, RNA transcripts, was used to amplify TCR beta CDR3 regions. Using the HTBI primer set, a first-round RT-PCR was run on the TCR CDR3. TCRdb re-analysed the multiplex PCR reads in MiXCR, keeping a single row per CDR3 protein. Of a few hundred thousand distinct CDR3 sequences in the sample, approximately 19% were seen once. A lack of ophthalmopathy progression within 18 months defined stable Graves' hyperthyroidism. The study enrolled patients aged 18 to 65 with newly diagnosed hyperthyroidism of under 2 months' duration. The sample taken for sequencing was blood. This receptor was identified in a woman aged 18-30 years with Graves' hyperthyroidism. J is TRBJ1-2 and V is TRBV6-1, with D perhaps matching TRBD1 (6 bases). This CDR3 is CASRQGILANYGYTF. CDR3 DNA sequence: TGTGCCAGCAGACAGGGAATTCTAGCTAACTATGGCTACACCTTC.